This T cell receptor (beta chain) was retrieved from a study of long-term antiretroviral therapy in people with HIV. Study-wide points: Controls had broader CDR3 length ranges than HIV repertoires did. Clones that expanded before ART (that is, prior to treatment) dominated the repertoire at all time points.

Survey-level resolution applied to immunoSEQ assay v3.0. Assay: immunoSEQ multiplex PCR; the TCRdb copy retains only in-frame clones and omits some. The table lists about 25,000 clones, over 90% of them singletons. Regarding this clone: Antigen unknown.

This receptor was taken from a woman in her thirties or forties with HIV. The material sequenced was unsorted PBMCs, taken 7.6 years after starting antiretroviral therapy.

The DNA of the CDR3 is TGTGCCAGCAGTTACTCGGAACAGAACTATGGCTACACCTTC. This sequence encodes CASSYSEQNYGYTF. The chain joins TRBV6-6 to TRBJ1-2; D is undetermined. The V end lost 0 bases, the J end lost 2 bases, and 7 bases lay between the germline ends. The CDR3 runs 14 residues. Germline V gene data show CDR1 as MNHNY and CDR2 as SVGAGI (reference sequence).